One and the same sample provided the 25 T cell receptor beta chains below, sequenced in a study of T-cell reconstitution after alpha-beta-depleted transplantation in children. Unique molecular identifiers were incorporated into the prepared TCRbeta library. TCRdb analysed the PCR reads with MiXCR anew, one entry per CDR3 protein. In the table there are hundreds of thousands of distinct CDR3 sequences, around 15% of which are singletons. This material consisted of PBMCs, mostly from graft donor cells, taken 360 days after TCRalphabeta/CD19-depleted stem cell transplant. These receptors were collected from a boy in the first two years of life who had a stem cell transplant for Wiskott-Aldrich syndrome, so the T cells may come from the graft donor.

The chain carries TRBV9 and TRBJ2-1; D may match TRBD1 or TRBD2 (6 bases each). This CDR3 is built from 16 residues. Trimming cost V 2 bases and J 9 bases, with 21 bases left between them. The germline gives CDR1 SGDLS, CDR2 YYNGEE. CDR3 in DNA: TGTGCCAGCAGCGTCCGATTCGAGGGGGGCTTGGGTGAGCAGTTCTTC. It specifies CASSVRFEGGLGEQFF. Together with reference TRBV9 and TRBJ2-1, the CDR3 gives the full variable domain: DSGVTQTPKHLITATGQRVTLRCSPRSGDLSVYWYQQSLDQGLQFLIQYYNGEERAKGNILERFSAQQFPDLHSELNLSSLELGDSALYFCASSVRFEGGLGEQFFGPGTRLTVL.

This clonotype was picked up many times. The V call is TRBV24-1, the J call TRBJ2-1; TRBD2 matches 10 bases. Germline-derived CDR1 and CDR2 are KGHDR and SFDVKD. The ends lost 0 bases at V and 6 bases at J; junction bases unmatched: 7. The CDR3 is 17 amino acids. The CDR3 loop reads CATSDLQASGRINEQFF. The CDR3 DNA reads TGTGCCACCAGTGATTTGCAGGCTAGCGGGAGAATCAATGAGCAGTTCTTC.

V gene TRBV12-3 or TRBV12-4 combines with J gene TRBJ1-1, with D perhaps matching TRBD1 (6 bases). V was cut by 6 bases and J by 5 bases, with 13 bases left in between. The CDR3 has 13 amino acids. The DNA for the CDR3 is TGTGCCAGCAGCAACAGGGCAGGGACTGAAGCTTTCTTT. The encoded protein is CASSNRAGTEAFF.

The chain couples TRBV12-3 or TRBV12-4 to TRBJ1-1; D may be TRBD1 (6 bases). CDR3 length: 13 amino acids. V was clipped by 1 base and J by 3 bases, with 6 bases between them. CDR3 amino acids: CASSLEGDTEAFF. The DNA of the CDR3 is TGTGCCAGCAGTTTAGAGGGGGACACTGAAGCTTTCTTT.

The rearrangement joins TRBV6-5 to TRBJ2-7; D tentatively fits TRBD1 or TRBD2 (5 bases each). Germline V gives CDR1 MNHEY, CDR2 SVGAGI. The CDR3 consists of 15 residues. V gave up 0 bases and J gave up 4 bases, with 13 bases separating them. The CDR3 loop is CASSYSRGDSYEQYF. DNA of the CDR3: TGTGCCAGCAGTTACTCGAGGGGTGATAGTTACGAGCAGTACTTC.

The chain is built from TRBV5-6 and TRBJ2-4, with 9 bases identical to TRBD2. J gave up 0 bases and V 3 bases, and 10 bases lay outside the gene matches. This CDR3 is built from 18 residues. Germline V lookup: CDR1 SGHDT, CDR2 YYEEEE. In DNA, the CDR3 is TGTGCCAGCAGCTACGGGGGACTAGCAAGACTAGCCAAAAACATTCAGTACTTC. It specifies CASSYGGLARLAKNIQYF.

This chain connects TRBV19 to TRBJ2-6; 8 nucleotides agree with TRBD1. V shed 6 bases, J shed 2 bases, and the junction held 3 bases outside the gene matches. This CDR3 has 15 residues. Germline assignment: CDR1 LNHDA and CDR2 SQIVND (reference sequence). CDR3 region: CASREQGAGANVLTF. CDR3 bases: TGTGCCAGTAGGGAACAGGGGGCTGGGGCCAACGTCCTGACTTTC.

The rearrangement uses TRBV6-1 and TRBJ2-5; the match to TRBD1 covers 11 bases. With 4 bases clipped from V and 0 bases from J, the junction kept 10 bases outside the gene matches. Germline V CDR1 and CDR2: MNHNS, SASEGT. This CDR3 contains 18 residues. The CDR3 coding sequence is TGTGCCAGCAGTGGCCGGACAGGGGGCGGCGTTTACCAAGAGACCCAGTACTTC. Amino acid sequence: CASSGRTGGGVYQETQYF.

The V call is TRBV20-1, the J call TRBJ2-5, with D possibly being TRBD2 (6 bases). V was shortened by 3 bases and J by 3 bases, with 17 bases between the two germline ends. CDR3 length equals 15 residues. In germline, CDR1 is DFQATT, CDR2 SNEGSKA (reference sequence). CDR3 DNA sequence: TGCAGTGCTAGGGTTCCCCGGGACTTCGAAGAGACCCAGTACTTC. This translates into CSARVPRDFEETQYF.

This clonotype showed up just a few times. The CDR3 DNA follows: TGTGCCAGCAGTTTAGCCGGGACTAGTAAGGAGACCCAGTACTTC. It yields the protein CASSLAGTSKETQYF. V is TRBV12-3 or TRBV12-4 and J is TRBJ2-5; 8 nucleotides match TRBD2. Unmatched junction bases numbered 5, after V lost 0 bases and J lost 5 bases. The CDR3 length is 15 residues.

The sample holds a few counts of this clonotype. CDR3 in amino acids: CASSKSGGGTGELFF. The CDR3, as DNA: TGTGCCAGCAGCAAGAGCGGGGGGGGGACCGGGGAGCTGTTTTTT. The chain carries TRBV12-3 or TRBV12-4 and TRBJ2-2; 10 bases map to TRBD2. V was pared by 6 bases and J by 5 bases, with 6 bases of the junction left unmatched. This CDR3 contains 15 residues.

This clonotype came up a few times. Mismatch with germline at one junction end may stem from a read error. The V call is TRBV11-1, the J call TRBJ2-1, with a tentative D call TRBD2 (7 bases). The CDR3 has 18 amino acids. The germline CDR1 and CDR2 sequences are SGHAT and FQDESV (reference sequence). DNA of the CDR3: TGTGCCAGCAGCATGGTTGGGGGGGCAAATATCTCCGACAATGAGCAGTTCTTC. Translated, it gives CASSMVGGANISDNEQFF.

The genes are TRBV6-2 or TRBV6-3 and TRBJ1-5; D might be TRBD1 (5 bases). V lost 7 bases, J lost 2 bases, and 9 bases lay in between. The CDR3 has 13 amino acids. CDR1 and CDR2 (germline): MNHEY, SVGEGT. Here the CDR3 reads CASKGVGNQPQHF. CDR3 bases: TGTGCCAGCAAAGGGGTGGGCAATCAGCCCCAGCATTTT.

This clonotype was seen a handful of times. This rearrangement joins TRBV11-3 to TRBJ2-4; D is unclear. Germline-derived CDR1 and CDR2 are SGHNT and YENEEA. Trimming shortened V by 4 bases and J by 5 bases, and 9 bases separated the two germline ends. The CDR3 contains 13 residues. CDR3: CASSSLVENIQYF. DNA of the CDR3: TGTGCCAGCAGCTCCCTTGTAGAAAACATTCAGTACTTC.

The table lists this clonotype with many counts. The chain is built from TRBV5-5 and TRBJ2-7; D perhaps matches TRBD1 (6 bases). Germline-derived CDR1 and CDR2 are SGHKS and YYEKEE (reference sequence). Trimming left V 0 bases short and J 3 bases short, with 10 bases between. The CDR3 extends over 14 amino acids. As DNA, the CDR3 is TGTGCCAGCAGCTTGGCGCAGGGGAACTACGAGCAGTACTTC. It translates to CASSLAQGNYEQYF.

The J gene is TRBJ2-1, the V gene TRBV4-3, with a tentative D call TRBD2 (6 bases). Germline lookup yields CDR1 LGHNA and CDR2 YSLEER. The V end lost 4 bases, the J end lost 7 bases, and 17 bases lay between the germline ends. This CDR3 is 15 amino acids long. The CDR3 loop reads CASSRGLRRGNEQFF. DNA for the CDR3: TGCGCCAGCAGCCGCGGACTAAGGAGGGGAAATGAGCAGTTCTTC.

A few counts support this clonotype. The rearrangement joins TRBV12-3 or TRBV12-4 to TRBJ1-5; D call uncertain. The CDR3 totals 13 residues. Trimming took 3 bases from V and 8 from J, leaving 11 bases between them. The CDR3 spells CASSFRTKEPQHF. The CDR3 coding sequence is TGTGCCAGCAGTTTCAGGACTAAGGAGCCCCAGCATTTT.

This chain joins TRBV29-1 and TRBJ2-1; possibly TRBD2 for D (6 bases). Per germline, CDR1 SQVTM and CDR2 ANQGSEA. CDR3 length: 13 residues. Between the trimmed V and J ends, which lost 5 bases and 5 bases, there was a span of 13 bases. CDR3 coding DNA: TGCAGCGTTAAAAGGGACTTGGACAATGAGCAGTTCTTC. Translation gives CSVKRDLDNEQFF.

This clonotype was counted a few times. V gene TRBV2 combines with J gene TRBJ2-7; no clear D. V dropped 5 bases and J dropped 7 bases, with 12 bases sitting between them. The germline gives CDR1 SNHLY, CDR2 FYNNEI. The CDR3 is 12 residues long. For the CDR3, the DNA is TGTGCCAGCAGTCTAATCCGAGGAGAGCAGTACTTC. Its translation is CASSLIRGEQYF.

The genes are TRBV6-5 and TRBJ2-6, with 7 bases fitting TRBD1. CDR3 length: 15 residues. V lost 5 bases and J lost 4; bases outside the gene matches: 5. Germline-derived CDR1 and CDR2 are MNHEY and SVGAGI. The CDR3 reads CASSNRGLGANVLTF. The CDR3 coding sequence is TGTGCCAGCAGTAACAGGGGTCTGGGGGCCAACGTCCTGACTTTC.

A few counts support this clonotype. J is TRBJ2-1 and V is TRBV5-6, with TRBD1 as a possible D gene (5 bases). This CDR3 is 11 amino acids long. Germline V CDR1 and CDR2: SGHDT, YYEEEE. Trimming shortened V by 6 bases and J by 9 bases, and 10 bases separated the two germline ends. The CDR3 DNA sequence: TGTGCCAGCACCGGACATAGTGAGCAGTTCTTC. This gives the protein CASTGHSEQFF.

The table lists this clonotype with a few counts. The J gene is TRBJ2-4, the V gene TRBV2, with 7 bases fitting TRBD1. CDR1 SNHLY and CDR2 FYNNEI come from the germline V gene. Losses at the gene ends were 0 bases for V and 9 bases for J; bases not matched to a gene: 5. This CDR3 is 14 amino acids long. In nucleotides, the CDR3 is TGTGCCAGCAGTGAAGCGAGGGGGCGAGGCATTCAGTACTTC. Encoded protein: CASSEARGRGIQYF.

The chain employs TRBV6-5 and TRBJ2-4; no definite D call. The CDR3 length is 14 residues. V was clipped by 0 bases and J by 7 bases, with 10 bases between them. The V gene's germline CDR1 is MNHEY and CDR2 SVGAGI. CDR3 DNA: TGTGCCAGCAGTTACTCGTGGGGTAGCAACATTCAGTACTTC. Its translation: CASSYSWGSNIQYF.

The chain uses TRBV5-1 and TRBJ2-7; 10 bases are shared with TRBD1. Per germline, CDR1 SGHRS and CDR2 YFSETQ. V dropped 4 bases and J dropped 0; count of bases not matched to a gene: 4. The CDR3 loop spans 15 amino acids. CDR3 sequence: CASSARDRGSYEQYF. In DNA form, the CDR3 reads TGCGCCAGCAGCGCCCGGGACAGGGGCTCCTACGAGCAGTACTTC.

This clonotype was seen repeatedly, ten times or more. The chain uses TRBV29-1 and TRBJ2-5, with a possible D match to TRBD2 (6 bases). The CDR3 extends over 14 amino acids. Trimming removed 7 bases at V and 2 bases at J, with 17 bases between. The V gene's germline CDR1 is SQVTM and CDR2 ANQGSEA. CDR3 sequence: CSAKVGRPQETQYF. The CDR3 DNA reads TGCAGCGCAAAGGTCGGGAGACCTCAAGAGACCCAGTACTTC.